The 14 T cell receptor beta chains listed next were all sequenced from one sample in a study of spatial heterogeneity in lung cancer. Stated time point: sample taken at primary tumor resection. Whole RNA, which was extracted from tumor, nontumor lung tissue or frozen PBMC, was sequenced without any cell sorting. TCRdb re-analysed the 5' RACE reads in MiXCR, keeping a single row per CDR3 protein. This table has 10,000 to 15,000 distinct CDR3 sequences, about 3.9% appearing once. The material sequenced was PBMCs, taken at surgery. These receptors all come from a male donor with early-stage non-small cell lung cancer.

This clonotype was seen at least ten times. Being off target in a library aimed at alpha chains, this beta chain has a size of little meaning. V usage is TRBV19 and J usage is TRBJ2-6; D call uncertain. The V end was cut by 5 bases, the J end by 7 bases, with 12 bases between. CDR1 and CDR2 (germline): LNHDA, SQIVND (reference sequence). CDR3 length equals 14 residues. DNA of the CDR3: TGTGCCAGTAGTCCTACGACCGGAGCCAACGTCCTGACTTTC. Translating gives CASSPTTGANVLTF.

Turning to this clonotype: This beta chain was picked up by a library intended for alpha chains and is off target, so its count carries little meaning. The chain combines TRBV5-6 with TRBJ2-7, with no clear D. CDR1 is SGHDT, CDR2 YYEEEE, per germline. V lost 3 bases and J 0 bases, leaving 10 bases between the germline ends. This CDR3 is built from 14 residues. CDR3 region: CASSSSGLSYEQYF. In DNA, the CDR3 is TGTGCCAGCAGCTCCTCGGGCCTCTCCTACGAGCAGTACTTC.

This clonotype was recorded at least ten times. Since it is a stray read in a library aimed at alpha chains, this beta chain has a size that is not meaningful. The V and J genes are TRBV6-5 and TRBJ2-3; 14 bases align to TRBD2. Looked up from germline, CDR1 is MNHEY and CDR2 is SVGAGI. This CDR3 region has 17 residues. Germline trimming cut 6 bases from V and 1 base from J; bases unmatched to any gene: 6. The CDR3 sequence: CASRGLAGVRGTDTQYF. The CDR3 DNA follows: TGTGCCAGCAGGGGACTAGCGGGAGTAAGGGGCACAGATACGCAGTATTTT.

Many counts were recorded for this clonotype. This beta chain lies outside the target of a library built for alpha chains; its clone size means little. This chain connects TRBV5-1 to TRBJ1-1, with D perhaps TRBD1 (5 bases). The CDR3 runs to 14 residues. The V end was cut by 4 bases, the J end by 1 base, with 11 bases between. Germline V lookup: CDR1 SGHRS, CDR2 YFSETQ. The CDR3 DNA reads TGCGCCAGCAGCCGGGGACTGACGAACACTGAAGCTTTCTTT. Protein product: CASSRGLTNTEAFF.

This clonotype has a handful of counts. This beta chain came through as a stray read in a library set up for alpha chains, and its size says little. The CDR3 region is CSASVLAGGPSYEQYF. As DNA, the CDR3 is TGCAGTGCTAGTGTTCTAGCGGGAGGCCCATCCTACGAGCAGTACTTC. The chain carries TRBV20-1 and TRBJ2-7; 11 positions match TRBD2. The J segment lost 1 base and the V segment lost 3 bases, leaving 8 bases of the junction unmatched. This CDR3 has 16 residues. Germline V gives CDR1 DFQATT, CDR2 SNEGSKA (reference sequence).

This clonotype was counted at least ten times. This beta chain is an unintended read in a library built for alpha chains; its size means little. This chain joins TRBV6-2 or TRBV6-3 and TRBJ1-1, with 7 positions matching TRBD1. The V segment lost 4 bases and the J segment 6 bases; nucleotides outside the gene matches: 11. CDR1 is MNHEY and CDR2 is SVGEGT in the germline V gene. CDR3 length equals 15 residues. CDR3 nucleotides: TGTGCCAGCAGTTCCACCCCGACAGGGAGGCCTGAAGCTTTCTTT. This translates into CASSSTPTGRPEAFF.

Worth noting for this clonotype: The library was designed around alpha chains, so this beta chain is a stray read whose abundance carries little weight. The chain links TRBV23-1 to TRBJ2-1; D remains ambiguous. TRBV23-1 is assigned to the ORF class and has an uncertain function. The CDR3 loop spans 13 amino acids. Trimming removed 10 bases at V and 4 bases at J, with 14 bases between. CDR3 loop: CAISQESYNEQFF. In DNA, the CDR3 is TGCGCCATCTCTCAGGAATCTTACAATGAGCAGTTCTTC.

This clonotype has a count of ten or more. Being off target in a library aimed at alpha chains, this beta chain has a size of little meaning. The rearrangement joins TRBV28 to TRBJ1-2, with a weak D call TRBD1 (5 bases). The V end was cut by 2 bases, the J end by 4 bases, with 17 bases between. The CDR3 covers 16 residues. The V gene's germline CDR1 is MDHEN and CDR2 SYDVKM. The CDR3 DNA reads TGTGCCAGCAGTTTACGGGGCACTCACGGGATCTATGGCTACACCTTC. It yields the protein CASSLRGTHGIYGYTF.

This clonotype was seen repeatedly, ten times or more. The library was designed around alpha chains, so this beta chain is a stray read whose abundance carries little weight. This chain joins TRBV4-1 and TRBJ1-2; D is perhaps TRBD1 (5 bases). Germline V gene lookup returns CDR1 MGHRA and CDR2 YSYEKL. There are 12 residues in the CDR3. V gave up 1 base and J gave up 12 bases, with 12 bases separating them. CDR3 DNA sequence: TGCGCCAGCAGCCAAGCCGCAGGGTGGCACACCTTC. It translates to CASSQAAGWHTF.

This clonotype was observed at least ten times. As an off-target read in a library built for alpha chains, this beta chain has a frequency of little significance. The CDR3 nucleotides are TGTGCCACCAGTCGGCAGGGGGCTACCACAGATACGCAGTATTTT. Protein sequence: CATSRQGATTDTQYF. The chain uses TRBV24-1 and TRBJ2-3, with 8 positions matching TRBD1. The ends lost 6 bases at V and 2 bases at J; junction bases unmatched: 6. CDR3 length equals 15 residues. The V gene's germline CDR1 is KGHDR and CDR2 SFDVKD.

Ten or more counts support this clonotype. A library prepared for alpha chains yielded this beta chain as an off-target read; its size is of little meaning. The rearrangement links TRBV20-1 to TRBJ1-6, with TRBD1 identical over 7 bases. The CDR3 sequence is 16 residues long. Germline CDR1 and CDR2: DFQATT and SNEGSKA (reference sequence). V dropped 4 bases and J dropped 0; count of bases not matched to a gene: 6. The CDR3 DNA reads as TGCAGTGCTAAAGGGACAGTTGTCTCCTATAATTCACCCCTCCACTTT. Protein product: CSAKGTVVSYNSPLHF.

This clonotype was seen a handful of times. This beta chain came through as a stray read in a library set up for alpha chains, and its size says little. This chain uses TRBV12-3 or TRBV12-4 with TRBJ1-3; D is uncertain. The V end was cut by 6 bases, the J end by 0 bases, with 12 bases between. This CDR3 region has 15 residues. The CDR3 reads CASSPTGSSGNTIYF. CDR3 nucleotide sequence: TGTGCCAGCAGCCCGACTGGTAGCTCTGGAAACACCATATATTTT.

This clonotype showed up many times. Within a library made for alpha chains, this beta chain is off target, and its count is uninformative. The rearrangement joins TRBV6-2 or TRBV6-3 to TRBJ2-1, with 8 bases lining up with TRBD2. The CDR3 is 14 residues long. CDR1 MNHEY and CDR2 SVGEGT come from the germline V gene. J was trimmed by 5 bases and V by 8 bases; bases with no gene match: 8. The CDR3 region is CASFSGSEDNEQFF. The CDR3 DNA follows: TGTGCCAGCTTCAGCGGGAGCGAGGACAATGAGCAGTTCTTC.

This clonotype was counted many times. This beta chain lies outside the target of a library built for alpha chains; its clone size means little. The chain joins TRBV6-2 or TRBV6-3 to TRBJ2-1; perhaps TRBD1 as D (6 bases). V lost 7 bases to trimming and J lost 7 bases, with 17 bases between them. This CDR3 has 14 residues. Germline CDR1 reads MNHEY; CDR2 reads SVGEGT. CDR3 loop: CASKTLGAGNEQFF. CDR3 sequence (DNA): TGTGCCAGCAAGACGCTGGGGGCTGGGAATGAGCAGTTCTTC.